This is a list of T cell receptor beta chains from one sample in a study of blood T cell repertoires in COVID-19. Using immunoSEQ multiplex PCR, the repertoire was profiled, and TCRdb retains in-frame clones only, with some absent. The sample lists some 350,000 clones; around 89% were seen once. The sample consisted of peripheral blood. Receptor source: a woman aged 25 to 39 with COVID-19, enrolled during active disease. Each CDR3 is given with its conserved first and last residue. D genes are given only for firm matches. Size is stated for part of the rows, as once, few or many counts, or as a class when the clone is expanded.

>TRBJ2-3|TRBD2|16|TRBV6-6|.
CASSYRSGGRTDTQYF
TGTGCCAGCAGTTACCGATCGGGGGGGCGCACAGATACGCAGTATTTT
>TRBJ2-1|TRBD2|14|TRBV11-3|.
CASSLGLASAEQFF
TGTGCCAGCAGCTTGGGACTAGCATCCGCTGAGCAGTTCTTC
>TRBJ2-7|.|15|TRBV28|.
CASSLSPGLAYEQYF
TGTGCCAGCAGTTTATCCCCAGGGCTTGCCTACGAGCAGTACTTC
>TRBJ1-2|.|12|TRBV12-3/TRBV12-4|.
CASSLTGYGYTF
TGTGCCAGCAGTTTGACAGGCTATGGCTACACCTTC
>TRBJ1-1|.|13|TRBV14|.
CASSLSAANEAFF
TGTGCCAGCAGCCTAAGCGCGGCGAACGAAGCTTTCTTT
>TRBJ2-5|TRBD2|15|TRBV30|.
CAWSVGFGRGETQYF
TGTGCCTGGAGTGTGGGTTTTGGGAGGGGAGAGACCCAGTACTTC
>TRBJ1-4|.|13|TRBV10-3|.
CAIRPEGNEKLFF
TGTGCCATCAGGCCGGAGGGTAATGAAAAACTGTTTTTT
>TRBJ2-3|TRBD2|18|TRBV14|.
CASSQGSGLAVSTDTQYF
TGTGCCAGCAGCCAAGGGTCGGGACTAGCGGTTAGCACAGATACGCAGTATTTT
>TRBJ2-2|.|13|TRBV27|.
CASSLLGPGELFF
TGTGCCAGCAGTTTACTAGGTCCCGGGGAGCTGTTTTTT
>TRBJ1-5|.|15|TRBV6-2/TRBV6-3|.
CASSYWGGRDQPQHF
TGTGCCAGCAGTTACTGGGGGGGGCGCGATCAGCCCCAGCATTTT
>TRBJ2-1|.|13|TRBV12-3/TRBV12-4|.
CASSILSDSEQFF
TGTGCCAGCAGCATTCTTAGCGATTCTGAGCAGTTCTTC
>TRBJ2-7|TRBD1|15|TRBV27|.
CASSPHRGRVSEQYF
TGTGCCAGCAGTCCCCACAGGGGGCGGGTCAGCGAGCAGTACTTC
>TRBJ2-3|TRBD2|13|TRBV7-6|once
CASSLVAGDTQYF
TGTGCCAGCAGCTTAGTAGCGGGGGATACGCAGTATTTT
>TRBJ2-7|TRBD1|15|TRBV6-2/TRBV6-3|.
CASSLGQGRSYEQYF
TGTGCCAGCAGTTTAGGACAGGGCCGCTCCTACGAGCAGTACTTC
>TRBJ2-5|.|15|TRBV5-1|once
CASSWRSPIEETQYF
TGCGCCAGCAGCTGGAGAAGTCCAATTGAAGAGACCCAGTACTTC
>TRBJ2-7|.|14|TRBV6-2/TRBV6-3|.
CASSLGGAAYEQYF
TGTGCCAGCAGCCTAGGGGGGGCCGCCTACGAGCAGTACTTC
>TRBJ1-5|.|15|TRBV7-9|.
CASSPRGGGNQPQHF
TGTGCCAGCAGCCCCCGAGGAGGAGGCAATCAGCCCCAGCATTTT
>TRBJ1-2|.|15|TRBV28|.
CASSNPGGEVPRNTF
TGTGCCAGCAGTAACCCTGGGGGGGAAGTGCCCAGGAACACCTTC
>TRBJ2-5|TRBD2|18|TRBV3-1/TRBV3-2|.
CASSQGLGLAGGRETQYF
TGTGCCAGCAGCCAAGGCCTGGGACTAGCGGGGGGACGGGAGACCCAGTACTTC
>TRBJ2-1|.|13|TRBV28|.
CASRERVYNEQFF
TGTGCCAGCAGGGAGCGGGTTTACAATGAGCAGTTCTTC
>TRBJ1-3|.|16|TRBV23-1|.
CASSQSTGFSGNTIYF
TGCGCCAGCAGTCAATCGACAGGATTCTCTGGAAACACCATATATTTT
>TRBJ1-2|.|15|TRBV5-4|.
CASSSRGDFSYGYTF
TGTGCCAGCAGCTCCCGGGGGGATTTTAGCTATGGCTACACCTTC
>TRBJ1-1|.|16|TRBV5-8|.
CASSLAGGTVNTEAFF
TGTGCCAGCAGCTTGGCCGGGGGGACCGTGAACACTGAAGCTTTCTTT
>TRBJ2-2|.|14|TRBV7-9|once
CASSLDLVPGELFF
TGTGCCAGCAGCTTAGATCTAGTCCCCGGGGAGCTGTTTTTT
>TRBJ2-1|TRBD2|15|TRBV7-7|few
CASSLGLAAINEQFF
TGTGCTAGCAGCTTAGGTCTAGCGGCAATCAATGAGCAGTTCTTC
>TRBJ1-1|.|15|TRBV5-1|.
CASSHPRQENTEAFF
TGCGCCAGCAGCCACCCCCGACAGGAGAACACTGAAGCTTTCTTT
>TRBJ2-2|TRBD1|16|TRBV5-1|.
CASRTGGGSYTGELFF
TGCGCCAGCAGGACAGGGGGCGGGAGTTACACCGGGGAGCTGTTTTTT
>TRBJ2-1|TRBD2|19|TRBV7-2|.
CASSPSIGSGLAEYNEQFF
TGTGCCAGCAGCCCGAGCATTGGATCGGGACTAGCGGAATACAATGAGCAGTTCTTC
>TRBJ2-3|.|16|TRBV6-2/TRBV6-3|.
CASSYPRGWSTDTQYF
TGTGCCAGCAGTTATCCGAGGGGGTGGAGCACAGATACGCAGTATTTT
>TRBJ1-2|TRBD1|12|TRBV7-2|.
CASSNRGLGYTF
TGTGCCAGCAGCAACAGGGGGCTTGGCTACACCTTC
>TRBJ1-2|TRBD1|15|TRBV29-1|.
CSVEDRPGTVYGYTF
TGCAGCGTTGAAGATCGCCCCGGGACAGTCTATGGCTACACCTTC
>TRBJ2-5|.|15|TRBV28|.
CASSLWGGLERTQYF
TGTGCCAGCAGTTTGTGGGGGGGCCTCGAGAGGACCCAGTACTTC
>TRBJ2-7|TRBD1|15|TRBV7-8|.
CASSLRTQGAHEQYF
TGTGCCAGCAGCTTAAGAACACAGGGGGCCCACGAGCAGTACTTC
>TRBJ1-4|TRBD1|14|TRBV5-4|.
CASSVRDRGGKLFF
TGTGCCAGCAGCGTCCGGGACAGGGGTGGAAAACTGTTTTTT
>TRBJ2-1|TRBD1|15|TRBV5-4|.
CASSPDRDPYNEQFF
TGTGCCAGCAGCCCTGACAGGGACCCCTACAATGAGCAGTTCTTC
>TRBJ1-6|.|15|TRBV28|few
CASRSDRAYNSPLHF
TGTGCCAGCAGATCGGACAGAGCCTATAATTCACCCCTCCACTTT
>TRBJ2-1|.|15|TRBV7-2|once
CASSESVSSYNEQFF
TGTGCCAGCAGCGAAAGCGTCTCGAGTTACAATGAGCAGTTCTTC
>TRBJ1-6|TRBD1|13|TRBV5-1|.
CATRRGDSSPLHF
TGCGCCACGAGAAGGGGGGACAGTTCACCCCTCCACTTT
>TRBJ2-5|.|14|TRBV11-2|.
CASSLGLRGETQYF
TGTGCCAGCAGCTTAGGCCTAAGAGGGGAGACCCAGTACTTC
>TRBJ2-1|TRBD2|16|TRBV19|.
CASSTSGGAGGGEQFF
TGTGCCAGTAGTACCTCCGGCGGAGCGGGAGGGGGTGAGCAGTTCTTC
>TRBJ1-2|TRBD1|16|TRBV28|once
CASSLYYGTGARGYTF
TGTGCCAGCAGTTTATACTACGGAACAGGGGCTAGGGGCTACACCTTC
>TRBJ1-3|TRBD1|17|TRBV10-3|.
CAIRGSDRGGEGNTIYF
TGTGCCATCAGGGGGTCCGACAGGGGCGGAGAAGGAAACACCATATATTTT
>TRBJ1-3|TRBD1|13|TRBV2|.
CASSQGQGNTIYF
TGTGCCAGCAGCCAGGGACAGGGAAACACCATATATTTT
>TRBJ1-1|TRBD1|16|TRBV10-3|.
CAITSGTGVENTEAFF
TGTGCCATCACCAGCGGGACAGGGGTCGAGAACACTGAAGCTTTCTTT
>TRBJ2-2|TRBD2|15|TRBV19|.
CASSNGRDYNGELFF
TGTGCCAGTAGTAACGGCCGGGACTATAACGGGGAGCTGTTTTTT
>TRBJ2-3|TRBD2|16|TRBV5-4|.
CASSLASGRGADTQYF
TGTGCCAGCAGCTTGGCTAGCGGGAGAGGGGCAGATACGCAGTATTTT
>TRBJ2-5|TRBD1|15|TRBV5-1|.
CASSFGTGGQETQYF
TGCGCCAGCAGCTTCGGGACAGGGGGACAAGAGACCCAGTACTTC
>TRBJ1-3|.|14|TRBV23-1|.
CASSQPRTRNTIYF
TGCGCCAGCAGTCAACCGCGCACCAGAAACACCATATATTTT
>TRBJ1-1|TRBD1|13|TRBV24-1|once
CATSSGQGDQAFF
TGTGCCACCAGTTCAGGACAGGGTGATCAAGCTTTCTTT
>TRBJ2-5|TRBD2|16|TRBV5-4|.
CASSERLAGGAETQYF
TGTGCCAGCAGCGAACGGCTAGCGGGAGGTGCAGAGACCCAGTACTTC
>TRBJ2-7|TRBD1|14|TRBV6-5|.
CASSMTGAGYEQYF
TGTGCCAGCAGTATGACAGGGGCCGGCTACGAGCAGTACTTC
>TRBJ2-7|.|14|TRBV6-5|.
CASRKTQGSYEQYF
TGTGCCAGCAGGAAGACGCAGGGATCCTACGAGCAGTACTTC
>TRBJ1-4|TRBD1|15|TRBV7-8|.
CASCYGPGGREKLFF
TGTGCCAGCTGCTACGGTCCAGGGGGCAGAGAAAAACTGTTTTTT
>TRBJ2-1|TRBD2|19|TRBV6-2/TRBV6-3|.
CASSSPSPMGAGGNNEQFF
TGTGCCAGCAGTTCTCCTAGCCCGATGGGGGCGGGGGGGAACAATGAGCAGTTCTTC
>TRBJ2-5|TRBD1|21|TRBV14|.
CASNPGPPTAQGEWIQETQYF
TGTGCCAGCAACCCCGGCCCCCCGACGGCACAGGGGGAGTGGATTCAAGAGACCCAGTACTTC
>TRBJ2-1|.|13|TRBV6-6|.
CASGILEGNEQFF
TGTGCCAGCGGAATACTAGAGGGCAATGAGCAGTTCTTC